A selection of T cell receptor beta chains follows, all from one sample in a study of T-cell memory formation after mild COVID-19. In TCRdb, the 5' RACE reads were re-called with MiXCR into one record per CDR3 protein. The table includes 400,000 to 450,000 distinct CDR3 sequences, more than 15% detected once. Sample: PBMCs or a T cell subset sorted from them (not recorded which). The receptors derive from a man aged 18 to 30 who had mild COVID-19 (a few samples of this study predate the infection). Cell type and time point are not known. Each CDR3 is given with its conserved first and last residue. The D gene is left open where the match is weak. Expanded clones get a size class; other rows say once, few or many, or leave the size out.

v_call	j_call	clone_size	d_call	cdr3_nt	cdr3_aa
TRBV6-5	TRBJ1-5	many	TRBD1	TGTGCCAGCAGTACGGGGACAGGGGGGAGGCAGCCCCAGCATTTT	CASSTGTGGRQPQHF
TRBV20-1	TRBJ1-1	NA	TRBD1	TGCAGTGCTAGAGGGGACAGGTTGTTTACTGAAGCTTTCTTT	CSARGDRLFTEAFF
TRBV10-1	TRBJ2-5	few	NA	TGCGCCAGCAGTGAGTGGGCAGAGACCCAGTACTTC	CASSEWAETQYF
TRBV7-6	TRBJ2-3	NA	NA	TGTGCCAGCAGCTTCCAAGGTGGCAGCTTTCCGGATACGCAGTATTTT	CASSFQGGSFPDTQYF
TRBV5-1	TRBJ2-3	few	NA	TGCGCCAGCAGCTTGGAATGGGGCGGGGGCACAGATACGCAGTATTTT	CASSLEWGGGTDTQYF
TRBV5-1	TRBJ2-7	NA	NA	TGCGCCAGCAGCTTCCCAGCCTCCTACGAGCAGTACTTC	CASSFPASYEQYF
TRBV14	TRBJ2-7	NA	NA	TGTGCCAGCAGCCAAGATCTCTCGTACTCCTACGAGCAGTACTTC	CASSQDLSYSYEQYF
TRBV7-6	TRBJ2-2	NA	TRBD1	TGTGCCAGCGGAGCCGGGACAGCGAACACCGGGGAGCTGTTTTTT	CASGAGTANTGELFF
TRBV12-5	TRBJ2-3	NA	NA	TGTGCTAGTGGTTTGGGCAGGGTTCCGAGACAAAGCACAGATACGCAGTATTTT	CASGLGRVPRQSTDTQYF
TRBV11-2	TRBJ1-2	once	NA	TGTGCCAGCAGCTTAAGGGCAGGCGTGGGCTACACCTTC	CASSLRAGVGYTF
TRBV4-3	TRBJ1-2	NA	TRBD1	TGCGCCAGCAGCCACGAACAGGGGTCGGGCTATGGCTACACCTTC	CASSHEQGSGYGYTF
TRBV6-2/TRBV6-3	TRBJ2-6	NA	NA	TGTGCCAGCCATACTCTGGGGGCTGGGGCCAACGTCCTGACTTTC	CASHTLGAGANVLTF
TRBV4-3	TRBJ2-5	NA	NA	TGCGCCAGCAGCCAAGAAGGGGGGCGGGAGACCCAGTACTTC	CASSQEGGRETQYF
TRBV5-1	TRBJ2-7	many	NA	TGCGCCAGCAGCTTATCGGGCATCCGTTCCTACGAGCAGTACTTC	CASSLSGIRSYEQYF
TRBV7-9	TRBJ1-5	NA	NA	TGTGCCAGCAGCTTAGGGTCGGCCGGGGGCTTCAATCAGCCCCAGCATTTT	CASSLGSAGGFNQPQHF
TRBV7-9	TRBJ1-2	once	NA	TGTGCCAGCAGCTATTCAGGGCATAGCGATGGCTACACCTTC	CASSYSGHSDGYTF
TRBV7-6	TRBJ2-1	few	TRBD2	TGTGCCAGCAGCTTAGCTTTCGGACTAGCGGGGGTTAATGAGCAGTTCTTC	CASSLAFGLAGVNEQFF
TRBV7-2	TRBJ2-5	NA	NA	TGTGCCAGCATCCCAGGCGGGTGGGAGACCCAGTACTTC	CASIPGGWETQYF
TRBV4-1	TRBJ1-2	NA	NA	TGCGCCAGCAGCCAAGTCAACAGCTATGGCTACACCTTC	CASSQVNSYGYTF
TRBV6-2/TRBV6-3	TRBJ2-1	few	TRBD2	TGTGCCAGCAGTCCCGGGACTAGCGATAATGAGCAGTTCTTC	CASSPGTSDNEQFF
TRBV7-3	TRBJ1-3	NA	NA	TGTGCCAGCAGCTCGACAGGAGACCTGGTCAACACCATATATTTT	CASSSTGDLVNTIYF
TRBV7-3	TRBJ2-2	NA	NA	TGTGCCAGCAGCACCGGAGGGGGGTACACCGGGGAGCTGTTTTTT	CASSTGGGYTGELFF
TRBV4-1	TRBJ2-3	few	NA	TGCGCCAGCAGCCAACGAGCTAGCACAGATACGCAGTATTTT	CASSQRASTDTQYF
TRBV3-1	TRBJ1-1	many	NA	TGTGCCAGCAGCCAAGTCGCATCAAACACTGAAGCTTTCTTT	CASSQVASNTEAFF
TRBV20-1	TRBJ1-5	NA	NA	TGCAGTGCAATAGACAGTCTGAGCAATCAGCCCCAGCATTTT	CSAIDSLSNQPQHF
TRBV11-1	TRBJ1-1	few	TRBD1	TGTGCCAGCAGCCCCTACCCGGGACAGGGGCGCACTGAAGCTTTCTTT	CASSPYPGQGRTEAFF
TRBV3-1	TRBJ1-2	few	NA	TGTGCCAGCAGCCAAGATCACGGGGATGGCTACACCTTC	CASSQDHGDGYTF
TRBV4-3	TRBJ1-2	few	TRBD1	TGCGCCAGCAGCCTCCTCGGACAGGGGAACTATGGCTACACCTTC	CASSLLGQGNYGYTF
TRBV6-2/TRBV6-3	TRBJ1-5	NA	TRBD1	TGTGCCAGCACCAACTCAGGGGGTAATCAGCCCCAGCATTTT	CASTNSGGNQPQHF
TRBV29-1	TRBJ1-1	many	NA	TGTACAGGTCTGAGGAACACTGAAGCTTTCTTT	CTGLRNTEAFF
TRBV10-3	TRBJ2-3	NA	TRBD2	TGTGCCATCGAGCGGGGGGGCAGAGATACGCAGTATTTT	CAIERGGRDTQYF
TRBV2	TRBJ2-3	few	TRBD2	TGTGCCAGCAGTGAGGGCCGGGGGGGGCCCTTGGATACGCAGTATTTT	CASSEGRGGPLDTQYF
TRBV4-3	TRBJ2-2	NA	NA	TGCGCCAGCAGCCAAGAGCCTAGTGGAGTCGGGGAGCTGTTTTTT	CASSQEPSGVGELFF
TRBV4-3	TRBJ2-3	NA	TRBD2	TGCGCCAGCAGCCAAGATTCCGGCGGGGGAACAGATACGCAGTATTTT	CASSQDSGGGTDTQYF
TRBV4-1	TRBJ1-4	few	NA	TGCGCCAGCAGCCAAGAGAGGCAGGGCCGTAATGAAAAACTGTTTTTT	CASSQERQGRNEKLFF
TRBV7-6	TRBJ2-7	NA	NA	TGTGCCAGCAGCTCCACCGCCGACTACGAGCAGTACTTC	CASSSTADYEQYF
TRBV7-9	TRBJ1-4	NA	NA	TGTGCCAGCAGCTCTTCGACGGACGAAAAACTGTTTTTT	CASSSSTDEKLFF
TRBV7-9	TRBJ2-7	NA	NA	TGTGCCAGCAGCTTAACCCCTTTGAGGAACGAGCAGTACTTC	CASSLTPLRNEQYF
TRBV3-1	TRBJ1-5	few	NA	TGTGCCAGCAGCCAAGCCCTCGGGCAGCCCCAGCATTTT	CASSQALGQPQHF
TRBV6-2/TRBV6-3	TRBJ1-2	NA	NA	TGTGCCAGCAGATCTCTCCCGCTACTAAACCCCCATGGCTACACCTTC	CASRSLPLLNPHGYTF
TRBV4-1	TRBJ1-4	few	NA	TGCGCCAGCAGCCAAGAAGGCGGAACAGTTAATGAAAAACTGTTTTTT	CASSQEGGTVNEKLFF
TRBV11-1	TRBJ2-5	NA	TRBD2	TGTGCCAGCAGCGCTCAACTAGCGGGGGTGCAAGAGACCCAGTACTTC	CASSAQLAGVQETQYF
TRBV7-3	TRBJ2-3	few	NA	TGTGCCAGCAGCTTTGGCATAGTCACAGATACGCAGTATTTT	CASSFGIVTDTQYF
TRBV24-1	TRBJ2-1	few	TRBD2	TGTGCCACCAGTGGAGGCGGGGGGCTGAGCTCCTACAATGAGCAGTTCTTC	CATSGGGGLSSYNEQFF
TRBV6-2/TRBV6-3	TRBJ1-1	NA	NA	TGTGCCAGCAGTACATACCGGACGGGTGAAGCTTTCTTT	CASSTYRTGEAFF
TRBV5-1	TRBJ2-7	few	TRBD1	TGCGCCAGCAGCTTGCGACAGGGGCTTTACGAGCAGTACTTC	CASSLRQGLYEQYF
TRBV6-5	TRBJ1-6	few	TRBD1	TGTGCCAGCAGTTACTCGGGGACAGGGGTCTCACCCCTCCACTTT	CASSYSGTGVSPLHF
TRBV5-5	TRBJ1-2	few	TRBD1	TGTGCCAGCAGCACGGGACAGGATCGGGCTCTTAGCTACACCTTC	CASSTGQDRALSYTF
TRBV7-2	TRBJ2-3	NA	TRBD2	TGTGCCAGCAGTGTTGAAGCGGGGCGGTCCACAGATACGCAGTATTTT	CASSVEAGRSTDTQYF
TRBV3-1	TRBJ2-1	few	NA	TGTGCCAGCAGCCAAGATCTAGGAGCCCACAATGAGCAGTTCTTC	CASSQDLGAHNEQFF
TRBV3-1	TRBJ2-3	few	NA	TGTGCCAGCAGCCGAGGGGTCTCCCCAAGGGATACGCAGTATTTT	CASSRGVSPRDTQYF
TRBV18	TRBJ2-7	NA	TRBD2	TGTGCCAGCTCACAAGCGGGGAGCCTTAGAGTCTACGAGCAGTACTTC	CASSQAGSLRVYEQYF
TRBV15	TRBJ2-1	NA	NA	TGTGCCACCAGCCCAAGTACAGATCTCAACCTCAATGAGCAGTTCTTC	CATSPSTDLNLNEQFF
TRBV30	TRBJ2-1	NA	TRBD2	TGTGCCTGGAGTGTACAGGCGGGGGGGTACAATGAGCAGTTCTTC	CAWSVQAGGYNEQFF
TRBV18	TRBJ1-6	few	TRBD1	TGTGCCAGCTCGGAGACAGGGAGGAACTCACCCCTCCACTTT	CASSETGRNSPLHF
TRBV7-2	TRBJ2-5	NA	NA	TGTGCCAGCCGGGGGGCCAGTGAGACCCAGTACTTC	CASRGASETQYF
TRBV20-1	TRBJ1-2	NA	NA	TGCAGTGCTTTAATCCGGGACACTTACTATGGCTACACCTTC	CSALIRDTYYGYTF
TRBV20-1	TRBJ1-6	few	NA	TGCAGTGCTAGCGGCGGGAGAATTGGCCTCTCCTATAATTCACCCCTCCACTTT	CSASGGRIGLSYNSPLHF
TRBV5-6	TRBJ1-5	NA	NA	TGTGCCAGCAGCTTGGCCTACCTGGGAGGCAATCAGCCCCAGCATTTT	CASSLAYLGGNQPQHF